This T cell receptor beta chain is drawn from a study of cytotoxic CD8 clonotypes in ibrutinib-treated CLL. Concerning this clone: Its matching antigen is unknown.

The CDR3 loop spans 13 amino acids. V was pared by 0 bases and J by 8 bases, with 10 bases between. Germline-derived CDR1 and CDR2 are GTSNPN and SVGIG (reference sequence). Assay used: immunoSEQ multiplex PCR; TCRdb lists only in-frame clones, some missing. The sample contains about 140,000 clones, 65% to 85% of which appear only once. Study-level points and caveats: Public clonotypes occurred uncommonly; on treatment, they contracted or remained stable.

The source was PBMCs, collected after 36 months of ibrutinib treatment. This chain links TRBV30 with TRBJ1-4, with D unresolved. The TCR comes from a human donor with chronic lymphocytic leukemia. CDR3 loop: CAWSVGRSEKLFF. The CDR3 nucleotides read TGTGCCTGGAGTGTAGGACGGAGCGAAAAACTGTTTTTT.